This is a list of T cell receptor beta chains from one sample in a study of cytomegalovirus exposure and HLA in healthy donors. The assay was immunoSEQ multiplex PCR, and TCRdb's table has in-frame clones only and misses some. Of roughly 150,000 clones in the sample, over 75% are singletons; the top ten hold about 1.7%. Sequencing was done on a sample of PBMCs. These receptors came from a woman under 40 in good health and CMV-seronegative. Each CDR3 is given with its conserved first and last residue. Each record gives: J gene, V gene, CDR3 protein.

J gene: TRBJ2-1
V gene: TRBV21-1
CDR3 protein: CASSKSSGGATYNEQFF

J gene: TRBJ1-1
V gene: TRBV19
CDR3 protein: CASSIPGDGRNTEAFF

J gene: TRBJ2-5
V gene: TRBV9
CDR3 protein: CASSTRRPRDYPRTQYF

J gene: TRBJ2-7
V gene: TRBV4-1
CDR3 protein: CASSQGLRDREVWGGYEQYF

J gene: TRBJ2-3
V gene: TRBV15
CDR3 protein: CATSRGQNVDTQYF

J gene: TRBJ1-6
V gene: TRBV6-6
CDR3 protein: CASSPESSYNSPLHF

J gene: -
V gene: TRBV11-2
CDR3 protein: CASSANPQGNEQYF

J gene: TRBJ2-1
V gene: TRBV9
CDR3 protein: CASSVAEGSSYNEQFF

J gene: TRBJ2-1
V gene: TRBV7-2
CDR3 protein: CASSWTYNEQFF

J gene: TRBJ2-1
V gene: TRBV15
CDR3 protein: CATSRDFVQGEQFF

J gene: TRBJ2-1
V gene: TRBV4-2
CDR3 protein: CASSSGTSGGNNEQFF

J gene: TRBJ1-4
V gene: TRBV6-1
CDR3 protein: CASSGTGLANEKLFF

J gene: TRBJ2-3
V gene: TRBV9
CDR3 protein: CASAWPRQGTTDTQYF

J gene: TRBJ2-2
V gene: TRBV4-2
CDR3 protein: CASSPGRTANTGELFF

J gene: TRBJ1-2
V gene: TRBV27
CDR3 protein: CASSLGQGSGYTF

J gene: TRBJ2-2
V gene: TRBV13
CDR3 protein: CASRRLSSTGELFF

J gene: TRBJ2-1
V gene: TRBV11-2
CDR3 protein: CASSLGGGAYNEQFF

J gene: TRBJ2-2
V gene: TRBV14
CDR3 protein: CASSRFPVTGYVAGELFF

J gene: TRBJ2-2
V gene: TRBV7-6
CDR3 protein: CASSLPRGGSGELFF

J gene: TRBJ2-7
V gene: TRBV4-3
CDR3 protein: CASSQDGTGRGAEQYF

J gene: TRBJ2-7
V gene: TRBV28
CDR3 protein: CASSPWGSAYEQYF

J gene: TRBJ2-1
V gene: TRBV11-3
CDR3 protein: CASSSYDLAGGLNEQFF

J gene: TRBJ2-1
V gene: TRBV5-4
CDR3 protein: CASSLGQLTYNEQFF

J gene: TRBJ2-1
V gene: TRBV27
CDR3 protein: CASSPGLAGYEQFF

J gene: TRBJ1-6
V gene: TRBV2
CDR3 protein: CASSRTGIENSPLHF

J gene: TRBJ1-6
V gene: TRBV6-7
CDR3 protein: CASSQQGPNSPLHF

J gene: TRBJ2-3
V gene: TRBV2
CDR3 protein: CASSGTSGGATDTQYF

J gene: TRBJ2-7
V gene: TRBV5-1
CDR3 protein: CASSLAAGQSSYEQYF

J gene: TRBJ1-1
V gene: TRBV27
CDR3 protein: CASSLGRGGFTEAFF

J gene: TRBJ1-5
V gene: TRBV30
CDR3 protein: CAWSVLGLGNQPQHF

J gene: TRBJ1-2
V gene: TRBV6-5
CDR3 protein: CASSRTVAYGYTF

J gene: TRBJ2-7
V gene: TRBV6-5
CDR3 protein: CASRGTGSYEQYF

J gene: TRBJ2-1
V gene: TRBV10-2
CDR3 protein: CASSEDGGVWQFF

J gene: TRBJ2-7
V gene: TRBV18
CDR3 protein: CASSPNTPEQYF

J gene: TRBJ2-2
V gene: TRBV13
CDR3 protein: CASRVRDRGPNTGELFF

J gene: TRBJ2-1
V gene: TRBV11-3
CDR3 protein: CASSSGLAGDNEQFF

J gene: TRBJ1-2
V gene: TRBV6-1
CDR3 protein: CASSPRGHEKSYTF

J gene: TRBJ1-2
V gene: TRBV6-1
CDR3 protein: CASTLRTGDYGYTF

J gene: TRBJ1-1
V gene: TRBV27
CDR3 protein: CASSLSGGRAFF

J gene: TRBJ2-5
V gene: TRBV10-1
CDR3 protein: CASSESRGQAIGTQYF

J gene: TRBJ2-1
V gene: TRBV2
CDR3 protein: CASSEGLAVIYNEQFF

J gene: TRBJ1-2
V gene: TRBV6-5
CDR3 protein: CASSYSAGMGYTF

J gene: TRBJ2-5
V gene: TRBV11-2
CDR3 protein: CASSLSRKETQYF

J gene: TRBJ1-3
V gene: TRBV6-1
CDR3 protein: CASSRGLDSGNTIYF

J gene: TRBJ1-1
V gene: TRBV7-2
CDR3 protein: CASSLARDRGKSFF